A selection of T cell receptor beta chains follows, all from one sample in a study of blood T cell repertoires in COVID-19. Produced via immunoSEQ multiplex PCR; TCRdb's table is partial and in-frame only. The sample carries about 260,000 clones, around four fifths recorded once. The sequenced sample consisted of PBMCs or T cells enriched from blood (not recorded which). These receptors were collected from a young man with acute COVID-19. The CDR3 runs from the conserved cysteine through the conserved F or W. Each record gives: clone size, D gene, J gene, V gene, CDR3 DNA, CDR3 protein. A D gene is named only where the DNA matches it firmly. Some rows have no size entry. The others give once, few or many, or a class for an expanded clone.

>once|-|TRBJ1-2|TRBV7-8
TGTGCCAGCAGGCCCTTTGTTGGCGGCTACACCTTC
CASRPFVGGYTF
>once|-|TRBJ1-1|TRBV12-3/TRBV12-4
TGTGCCACCCGGGGGGCTGAAGCTTTCTTT
CATRGAEAFF
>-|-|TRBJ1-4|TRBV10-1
TGCGCCAGCAGTGCGAGGTGTGCGGCTAATGAAAAACTGTTTTTT
CASSARCAANEKLFF
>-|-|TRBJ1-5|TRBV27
TGTGCCACCGGGGCGAGCGGGACTCAGCCCCAGCATTTT
CATGASGTQPQHF
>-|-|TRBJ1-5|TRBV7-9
TGTGCCAGCAGCTTAGCGGGCATCAATCAGCCCCAGCATTTT
CASSLAGINQPQHF
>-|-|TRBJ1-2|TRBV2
TGTGCCAGCAGTGGGCGGTATGGCTACACCTTC
CASSGRYGYTF
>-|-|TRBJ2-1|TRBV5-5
TGTGCCAGCAGCCCTGATGGGCGCAACAGTGGGCAGTTCTTC
CASSPDGRNSGQFF
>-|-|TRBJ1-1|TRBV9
TGTGCCAGCAGCGTAGAGGGCGGGACTGAAGCTTTCTTT
CASSVEGGTEAFF
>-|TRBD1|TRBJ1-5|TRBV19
TGTGCCAGCGACAGGGGAACTCAGCCCCAGCATTTT
CASDRGTQPQHF
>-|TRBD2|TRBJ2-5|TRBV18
TGTGCCAGCTCACGCCACACCCTAGCGGGGCAAAAAGAGACCCAGTACTTC
CASSRHTLAGQKETQYF
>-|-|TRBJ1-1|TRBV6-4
TGTGCCAGCAGTGAACAGGGTTTGACTGAAGCTTTCTTT
CASSEQGLTEAFF
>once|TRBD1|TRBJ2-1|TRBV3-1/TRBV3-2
TGTGCCAGCAGCCGGGGACAGCACAATGAGCAGTTCTTC
CASSRGQHNEQFF
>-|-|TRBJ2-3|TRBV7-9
TGTGCCAGCAGCTTAACGGACTCAGATACGCAGTATTTT
CASSLTDSDTQYF
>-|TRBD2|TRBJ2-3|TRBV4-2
TGTGCCAGCAGCCGATCTAGCGGGGGCACAGATACGCAGTATTTT
CASSRSSGGTDTQYF
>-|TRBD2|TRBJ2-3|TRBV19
TGTGCCAGTAGTTTTGGCCTAGCGGGGGGGCCAGATACGCAGTATTTT
CASSFGLAGGPDTQYF
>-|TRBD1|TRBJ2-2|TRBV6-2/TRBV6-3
TGTGCCAGCAGTTTGGAGAGGGGGGACAGGGTGAACACCGGGGAGCTGTTTTTT
CASSLERGDRVNTGELFF
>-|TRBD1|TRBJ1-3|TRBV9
TGTGCCAGCAGCGTTTCCGGGACAGGGGGTTCGGGTGGAAACACCATATATTTT
CASSVSGTGGSGGNTIYF
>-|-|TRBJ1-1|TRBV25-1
TGTGCCAGCAGTGATCCGTGGAACACTGAAGCTTTCTTT
CASSDPWNTEAFF
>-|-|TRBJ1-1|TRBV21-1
TGTGCCAGCATGTATCGGGGCGGGGGCACTGAAGCTTTCTTT
CASMYRGGGTEAFF
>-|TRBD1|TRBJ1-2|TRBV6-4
TGTGCCAGCAGTGACTCGGACAGGGGCTATGGCTACACCTTC
CASSDSDRGYGYTF
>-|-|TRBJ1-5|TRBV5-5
TGTGCCAGCAGCTTGTACGGTCAGCCCCAGCATTTT
CASSLYGQPQHF
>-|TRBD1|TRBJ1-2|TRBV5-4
TGTGCCAGCATTAGAACAGGGGGCGCGGGCTACACCTTC
CASIRTGGAGYTF
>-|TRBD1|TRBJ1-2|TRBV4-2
TGTGCCAGCAGCGAATCGGGGGTGGAGACAGGGTTTGGTGGCTACACCTTC
CASSESGVETGFGGYTF
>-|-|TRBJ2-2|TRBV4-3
TGCGCCAGCAGCAGGGACCCCCCTAGCGCGAACACCGGGGAGCTGTTTTTT
CASSRDPPSANTGELFF